This is a list of T cell receptor beta chains from one sample in a study of blood T cell repertoires in COVID-19. TCRdb keeps only in-frame clones here, not all; method: immunoSEQ multiplex PCR. The sample holds tens of thousands of clones, roughly 89% seen once. Specimen: peripheral blood. The source is a human donor in a cohort sampled during active COVID-19. CDR3s include the opening cysteine and the closing phenylalanine or tryptophan. Not every row has a clone size; where given, it reads once, few, many or a size class.

clone_size	j_call	v_call	cdr3_aa
.	TRBJ2-2	TRBV24-1	CATSPGRTSAQEELFF
.	TRBJ2-3	TRBV2	CASKTGATDTQYF
.	TRBJ2-2	TRBV7-8	CASSLGIRQPSYRSGELFF
.	TRBJ1-5	TRBV7-8	CASSLVPYSNQPQHF
.	TRBJ2-3	TRBV18	CASSPAGAGDTQYF
.	TRBJ2-2	TRBV9	CASSVDLAARGTGELFF
.	TRBJ1-6	TRBV3-1/TRBV3-2	CASSQLQWSSYNSPLHF
.	TRBJ1-6	TRBV7-3	CASSPTGGTDSPLHF
.	TRBJ2-6	TRBV6-5	CASSWGTAGANVLTF
.	TRBJ1-4	TRBV5-1	CASSEGLHEKLFF
.	TRBJ1-6	TRBV7-9	CASSPRDSNSPLHF
.	TRBJ2-3	TRBV2	CASRWGGASTDTQYF
.	TRBJ1-1	TRBV5-5	CASSSQITGPNTEAFF
.	TRBJ1-2	TRBV7-6	CASSPGRGQGDLAYGYTF
.	TRBJ2-4	TRBV27	CASSFRTAKNIQYF
.	TRBJ1-2	TRBV6-6	CASSYSRGIYGYTF
.	TRBJ2-3	TRBV4-2	CASSQVRGSPDTQYF
.	TRBJ2-1	TRBV7-8	CASSLDAVKVYNEQFF
.	TRBJ2-3	TRBV28	CASSLILAGPPGDTQYF
once	TRBJ2-1	TRBV7-9	CASSSPVGASNTYNEQFF
.	TRBJ2-2	TRBV7-2	CASSLTRSYTGELFF
.	TRBJ2-1	TRBV12-3/TRBV12-4	CASRTRGEQFF
.	TRBJ2-7	TRBV19	CASGQSSYEQYF
.	TRBJ1-3	TRBV6-1	CASSEGTGGNTIYF
.	TRBJ2-1	TRBV7-2	CASSFSGGDYNEQFF
.	TRBJ2-5	TRBV9	CASSVGGTRGETQYF
.	TRBJ2-1	TRBV2	CASSDAGGSYNEQFF
.	TRBJ2-7	TRBV6-5	CASSGLVDEQYF
.	TRBJ1-3	TRBV5-1	CASSFGGLTTGGKGNTIYF
once	TRBJ2-5	TRBV5-1	CASRGTGEETQYF
.	TRBJ2-3	TRBV6-4	CASSQEASLTDTQYF
.	TRBJ1-1	TRBV30	CAWGQGNTEAFF
.	TRBJ2-5	TRBV25-1	CASSEYYVRQALQETQYF
.	TRBJ2-3	TRBV5-6	CASSIRGDAQYF
.	TRBJ1-1	TRBV27	CASSFTHMNTEAFF
.	TRBJ2-3	TRBV20-1	CSASLTGGADTQYF
.	TRBJ1-5	TRBV5-4	CASSPDRDQPQHF